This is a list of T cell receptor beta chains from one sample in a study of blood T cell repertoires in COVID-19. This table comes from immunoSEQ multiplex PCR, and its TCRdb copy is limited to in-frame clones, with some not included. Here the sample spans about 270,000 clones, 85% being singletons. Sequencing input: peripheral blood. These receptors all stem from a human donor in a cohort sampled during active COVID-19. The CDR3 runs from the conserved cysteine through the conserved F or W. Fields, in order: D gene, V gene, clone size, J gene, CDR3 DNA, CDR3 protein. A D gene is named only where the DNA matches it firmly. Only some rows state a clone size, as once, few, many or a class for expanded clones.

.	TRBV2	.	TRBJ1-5	TGTGCCAGCACCAATAGCAATCAGCCCCAGCATTTT	CASTNSNQPQHF
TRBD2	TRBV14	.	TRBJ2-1	TGTGCCAGCAGCCTGGACTGGGGGGGGGAGAAGCAGTTCTTC	CASSLDWGGEKQFF
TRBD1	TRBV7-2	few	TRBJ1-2	TGTGCCAGCAGCCCCAGAGGGGACAGCTATGGCTACACCTTC	CASSPRGDSYGYTF
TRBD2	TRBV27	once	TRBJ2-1	TGTGCCAGCAGTCTCGGGGCTAGCGGGAACAATGAGCAGTTCTTC	CASSLGASGNNEQFF
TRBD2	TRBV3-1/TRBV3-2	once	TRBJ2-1	TGTGCCAGCAGCCAGATAGGACTAGCGGGCCACAATGAGCAGTTCTTC	CASSQIGLAGHNEQFF
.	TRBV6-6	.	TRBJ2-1	TGTGCCAGCAGTGATACCGGGGGATACAATGAGCAGTTCTTC	CASSDTGGYNEQFF
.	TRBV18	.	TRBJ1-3	TGTGCCAGCTCACCACCGGGGAGCTCTGGAAACACCATATATTTT	CASSPPGSSGNTIYF
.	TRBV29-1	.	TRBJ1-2	TGCAGCGTCGGACAGAGCAACTATGGCTACACCTTC	CSVGQSNYGYTF
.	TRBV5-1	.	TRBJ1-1	TGCGCCAGCAGCTTGGCAGAGAACACTGAAGCTTTCTTT	CASSLAENTEAFF
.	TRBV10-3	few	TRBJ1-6	TGTGCCATCAGAGGACAGAATCCTAATTCACCCCTCCACTTT	CAIRGQNPNSPLHF
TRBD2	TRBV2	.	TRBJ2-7	TGTGCCAGCAGTGAAGGTAGCGGGGGCTACGAGCAGTACTTC	CASSEGSGGYEQYF
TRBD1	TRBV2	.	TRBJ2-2	TGTGCCAGCAGCGAGAGGGGGCGCGAGTCCCCCGGGGAGCTGTTTTTT	CASSERGRESPGELFF
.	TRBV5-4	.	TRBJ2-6	TGTGCCAGCCATCCCCCCGGGGCCAACGTCCTGACTTTC	CASHPPGANVLTF
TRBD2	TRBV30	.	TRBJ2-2	TGTGCCTGGAGTTTAGGGACTAGGGCCACCGGGGAGCTGTTTTTT	CAWSLGTRATGELFF
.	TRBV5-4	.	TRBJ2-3	TGTGCCAGCAGCTTGGGAGGGGCGAGCGGGTTAAGCACAGATACGCAGTATTTT	CASSLGGASGLSTDTQYF
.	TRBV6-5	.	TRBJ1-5	TGTGCCAGCGCGTTGGGGGCGGCTCAGCCCCAGCATTTT	CASALGAAQPQHF
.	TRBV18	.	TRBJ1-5	TGTGCCAGCTCACCGACAGCAAATCAGCCCCAGCATTTT	CASSPTANQPQHF
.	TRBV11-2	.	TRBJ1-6	TGTGCCAGCAGCTCCTTTAGGAGAGTTCTGAAGGATTCACCCCTCCACTTT	CASSSFRRVLKDSPLHF
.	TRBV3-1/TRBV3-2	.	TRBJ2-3	TGTGCCAGCAGCCAATTGGGCCTCCCGCAGTATTTT	CASSQLGLPQYF
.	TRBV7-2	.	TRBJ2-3	TGTGCCAGCAGCCCCGATTCGGGTACGCAGTATTTT	CASSPDSGTQYF
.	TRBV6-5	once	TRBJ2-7	TGTGCCAGCACCGCGGTCGCCTACGAGCAGTACTTC	CASTAVAYEQYF
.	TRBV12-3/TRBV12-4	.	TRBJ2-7	TGTGCCAGTCGCGGGGGCCCCTACGAGCAGTACTTC	CASRGGPYEQYF
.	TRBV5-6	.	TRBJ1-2	TGTGCCAGCAGCCTCGGGACTCTCGGCTACACCTTC	CASSLGTLGYTF
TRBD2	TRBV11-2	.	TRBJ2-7	TGTGCCAGCAGCTTAGCGGGAGGTTTCTTTGAGCAGTACTTC	CASSLAGGFFEQYF
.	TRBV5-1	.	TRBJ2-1	TGCGCCAGCAGCTTGGATGGGGGGTACAATGAGCAGTTCTTC	CASSLDGGYNEQFF
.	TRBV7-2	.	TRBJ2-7	TGTGCCAGCTCCAATTCCTACGAGCAGTACTTC	CASSNSYEQYF